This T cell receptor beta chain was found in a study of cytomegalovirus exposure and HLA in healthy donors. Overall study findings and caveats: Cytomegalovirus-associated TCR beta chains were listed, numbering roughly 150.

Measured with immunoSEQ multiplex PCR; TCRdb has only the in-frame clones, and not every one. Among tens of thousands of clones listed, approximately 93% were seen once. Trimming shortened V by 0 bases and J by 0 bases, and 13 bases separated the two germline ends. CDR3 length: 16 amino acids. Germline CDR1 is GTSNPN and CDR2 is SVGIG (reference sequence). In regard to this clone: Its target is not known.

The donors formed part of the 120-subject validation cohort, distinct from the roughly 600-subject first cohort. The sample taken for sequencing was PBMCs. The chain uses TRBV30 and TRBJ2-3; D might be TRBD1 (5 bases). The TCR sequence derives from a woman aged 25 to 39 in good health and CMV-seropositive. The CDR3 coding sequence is TGTGCCTGGAGTGTACTGAGGACACTGAGCACAGATACGCAGTATTTT. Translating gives CAWSVLRTLSTDTQYF.